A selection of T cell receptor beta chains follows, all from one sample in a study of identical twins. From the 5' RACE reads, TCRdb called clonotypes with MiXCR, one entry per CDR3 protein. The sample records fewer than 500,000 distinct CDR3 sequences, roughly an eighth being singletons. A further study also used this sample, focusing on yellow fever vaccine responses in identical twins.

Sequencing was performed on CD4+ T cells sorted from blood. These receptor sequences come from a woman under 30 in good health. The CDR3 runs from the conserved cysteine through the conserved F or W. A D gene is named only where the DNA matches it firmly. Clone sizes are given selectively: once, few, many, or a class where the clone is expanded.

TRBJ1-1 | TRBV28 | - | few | TGTGCCAGCAGTCCCTCCTCTCTTCGGAACACTGAAGCTTTCTTT | CASSPSSLRNTEAFF
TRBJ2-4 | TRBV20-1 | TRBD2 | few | TGCAGTGCCCATGGGCCGGGAAAGCGGGAGGGCCCGGGGGGAAACATTCAGTACTTC | CSAHGPGKREGPGGNIQYF
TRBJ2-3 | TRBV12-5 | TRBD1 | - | TGTGCTAGTGGCTCCGGGACAGGGTCGGTTGATACGCAGTATTTT | CASGSGTGSVDTQYF
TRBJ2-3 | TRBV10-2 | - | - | TGCGCCAGTGGAGCAGATACGCAGTATTTT | CASGADTQYF
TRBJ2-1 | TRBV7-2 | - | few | TGTGCCAGCAGCTTAGTGTTTGGGGGTGGTGAGGAGCAGTTCTTC | CASSLVFGGGEEQFF
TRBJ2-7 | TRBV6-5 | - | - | TGTGCCAGCAGGTCCCCCTACGAGCAGTACTTC | CASRSPYEQYF
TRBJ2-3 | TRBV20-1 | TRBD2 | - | TGCAGTGCTACCCCTATGGCGGGGGGCGCAGATACGCAGTATTTT | CSATPMAGGADTQYF
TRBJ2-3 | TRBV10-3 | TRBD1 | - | TGTGCCATCCGAGGGGGCGATACGCAGTATTTT | CAIRGGDTQYF
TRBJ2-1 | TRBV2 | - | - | TGTGCCAGCGTCCCGGGGATCTTCCATGAGCAGTTCTTC | CASVPGIFHEQFF
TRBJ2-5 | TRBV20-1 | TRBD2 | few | TGCAGTGGTGCTAGCGGGGGGGCCGGGGTAGAGACCCAGTACTTC | CSGASGGAGVETQYF
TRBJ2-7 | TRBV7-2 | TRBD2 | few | TGTGCCAGCAGCTTAGCGTCTAGCGGGGCCTCTAAAGCCTACGAGCAGTACTTC | CASSLASSGASKAYEQYF
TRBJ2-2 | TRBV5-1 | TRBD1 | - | TGCGCCAGCAGCGCCAGGACAGGGTTCCAAACCGGGGAGCTGTTTTTT | CASSARTGFQTGELFF
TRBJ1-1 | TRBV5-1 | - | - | TGCGCCAGCAGCCCCCTCGGGGGGCCAACTGAAGCTTTCTTT | CASSPLGGPTEAFF
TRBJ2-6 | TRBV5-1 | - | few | TGCGCCAGCAGCTTGTCCCTCTTGGGCGGGGCCAACGTCCTGACTTTC | CASSLSLLGGANVLTF
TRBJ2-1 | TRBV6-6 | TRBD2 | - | TGTGCCACTAGCGGAGAGTACAATGAGCAGTTCTTC | CATSGEYNEQFF
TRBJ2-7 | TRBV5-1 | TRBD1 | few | TGCGCCAGCAGCTTATCCCACGGGACAGGGTTCTACGAGCAGTACTTC | CASSLSHGTGFYEQYF
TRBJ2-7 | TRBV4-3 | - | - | TGCGCCAGCAGCCAAGGCCCGACCGGAAATGTGCAGTACTTC | CASSQGPTGNVQYF
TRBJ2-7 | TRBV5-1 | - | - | TGCGCCAGCAGCTTGACACCTGGGAAGGTAGGATACGAGCAGTACTTC | CASSLTPGKVGYEQYF
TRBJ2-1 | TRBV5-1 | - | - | TGCGCCAGCAGCTTGGCTGCGGGGACCTCCTACAATGAGCAGTTCTTC | CASSLAAGTSYNEQFF
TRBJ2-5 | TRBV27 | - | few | TGTGCCAGCAGTTTATCGAGGGACTCTTTGCGAGAGACCCAGTACTTC | CASSLSRDSLRETQYF
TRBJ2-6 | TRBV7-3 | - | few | TGTGCCAGCAGCCCCTCAACAGGCCTTGGGGCCAACGTCCTGACTTTC | CASSPSTGLGANVLTF
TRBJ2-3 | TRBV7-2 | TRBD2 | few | TGTGCCAGCAGCCCCCTCGGAGCGGGGGTGAGCGATACGCAGTATTTT | CASSPLGAGVSDTQYF
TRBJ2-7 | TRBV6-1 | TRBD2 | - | TGTGCCAGCAGTGAGAGCCAGGGAGGGCCTACCTACGAGCAGTACTTC | CASSESQGGPTYEQYF
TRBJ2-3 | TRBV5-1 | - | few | TGCGCCAGCAGCCAGGCACACGGAGGTGGCACAGATACGCAGTATTTT | CASSQAHGGGTDTQYF
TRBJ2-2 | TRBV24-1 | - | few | TGTGCCAGTGAGGGGTGGGACACCGGGGAGCTGTTTTTT | CASEGWDTGELFF
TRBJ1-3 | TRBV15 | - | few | TGTGCCACCAGCAGAGACCCGGGAGACACCATATATTTT | CATSRDPGDTIYF
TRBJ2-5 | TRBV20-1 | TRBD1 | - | TGCAGTGCGCCACAGGGGAGCCAAGAGACCCAGTACTTC | CSAPQGSQETQYF
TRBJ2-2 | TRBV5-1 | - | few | TGCGCCAGCAGCCCAGGGTGGACAGTGAACACCGGGGAGCTGTTTTTT | CASSPGWTVNTGELFF
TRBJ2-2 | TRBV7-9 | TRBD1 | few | TGTGCCAGCACGCTGGGGGACAGGGGGCACGGGGAGCTGTTTTTT | CASTLGDRGHGELFF
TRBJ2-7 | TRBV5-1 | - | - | TGCGCCAGCAGCTTGGGGCCCTCTCTACAGGGTCATGGGAACGAGCAGTACTTC | CASSLGPSLQGHGNEQYF
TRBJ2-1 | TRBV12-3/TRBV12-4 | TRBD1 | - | TGTGCCAGCAGTCCCGGGACAGTTAATTACAATGAGCAGTTCTTC | CASSPGTVNYNEQFF
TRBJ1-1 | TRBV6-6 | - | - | TGTGCCAGCAGAAAGGGGGAGGACACTGAAGCTTTCTTT | CASRKGEDTEAFF
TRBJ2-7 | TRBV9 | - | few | TGTGCCAGCAGCGTAGGGGGAGCGTACTACGAGCAGTACTTC | CASSVGGAYYEQYF
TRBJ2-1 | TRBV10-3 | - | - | TGTGCCATCGCCCAAGCGAGTGAGGATGAGCAGTTCTTC | CAIAQASEDEQFF
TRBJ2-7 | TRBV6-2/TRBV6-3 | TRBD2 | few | TGTGCCAGCAGAGGACTAGCGGGGGGCAGCTCCTACGAGCAGTACTTC | CASRGLAGGSSYEQYF
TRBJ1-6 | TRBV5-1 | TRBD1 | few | TGCGCCAGCAGCTTGGAGCCCGGGACAGGGAATTCACCCCTCCACTTT | CASSLEPGTGNSPLHF
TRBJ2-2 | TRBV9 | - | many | TGTGCCAGCAGCCCAAGGACGGGTCGGGACACCGGGGAGCTGTTTTTT | CASSPRTGRDTGELFF
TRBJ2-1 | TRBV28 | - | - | TGTGCCAGCAGTTTATCAAGGGGGCAGTTCTTC | CASSLSRGQFF
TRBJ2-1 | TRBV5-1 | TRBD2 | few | TGCGCCAGCAGCTTGGAGCGGGATTCAAGTGAGCAGTTCTTC | CASSLERDSSEQFF
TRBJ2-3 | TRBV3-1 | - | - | TGTGCCAGCAGCCAAGATCGAAGGAGCACGCAGTATTTT | CASSQDRRSTQYF
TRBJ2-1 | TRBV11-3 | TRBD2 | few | TGTGCCAGCAGCTATCGACTAGCGGGAGGGATCAATGAGCAGTTCTTC | CASSYRLAGGINEQFF
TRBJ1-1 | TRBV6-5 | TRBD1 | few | TGTGCCAGCAGTTTGGGAACAGGGGTAGCTTTCTTT | CASSLGTGVAFF
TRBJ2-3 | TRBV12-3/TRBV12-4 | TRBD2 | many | TGTGCCAGCAGTCCCAGACTAGCGGGGGGGCCAAGGGATACGCAGTATTTT | CASSPRLAGGPRDTQYF
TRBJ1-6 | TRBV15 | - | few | TGTGCCACCAGCAGAGGGGGCAACGGAGGATCACCCCTCCACTTT | CATSRGGNGGSPLHF
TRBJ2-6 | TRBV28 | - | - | TGTGCCAGCAGTGCCGACAGGCCGGGGAGGGGGGCCAACGTCCTGACTTTC | CASSADRPGRGANVLTF
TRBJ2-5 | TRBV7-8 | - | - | TGTGCCAGCAAGGATGGGGTACAAGAGACCCAGTACTTC | CASKDGVQETQYF
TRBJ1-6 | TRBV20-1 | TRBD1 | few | TGCAGTGCCCAGAGGGACAGAGATAATTCACCCCTCCACTTT | CSAQRDRDNSPLHF
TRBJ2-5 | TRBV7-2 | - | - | TGTGCCAGCAGCCCACCTAGGACGATAATGTACCAAGAGACCCAGTACTTC | CASSPPRTIMYQETQYF